These 15 T cell receptor beta chains originate from one sample sequenced in a study of T-cell memory formation after mild COVID-19. TCRdb reprocessed the 5' RACE reads with MiXCR, giving one entry per CDR3 protein. Here the sample spans under 50,000 distinct CDR3 sequences, 25% to 35% being singletons. Sequenced sample: PBMCs or a T cell subset sorted from them (not recorded which). These receptors were collected from a young man who had mild COVID-19 (a few samples of this study predate the infection). Cell type and time point are not known.

The chain is built from TRBV4-1 and TRBJ1-6; no definite D call. The CDR3 consists of 18 residues. Germline CDR1 reads MGHRA; CDR2 reads YSYEKL. The ends were cut back, 0 bases at V and 7 bases at J, with 19 bases in the middle. Written as DNA, the CDR3 is TGCGCCAGCAGCCAAGAGGGAGGTCTGACCGGCGGGAATTCACCCCTCCACTTT. This codes for CASSQEGGLTGGNSPLHF.

The table lists this clonotype with a few counts. The chain has TRBV20-1 and TRBJ2-5; D not certain. Germline CDR1 is DFQATT and CDR2 is SNEGSKA (reference sequence). This CDR3 is built from 13 residues. V was trimmed by 6 bases and J by 5 bases, leaving 16 bases between them. The CDR3 reads CSAAVGPDETQYF. As DNA, the CDR3 is TGCAGTGCCGCGGTCGGGCCAGACGAGACCCAGTACTTC.

V is TRBV12-3 or TRBV12-4 and J is TRBJ1-1, with D unclear. The CDR3 extends over 14 amino acids. V dropped 5 bases and J dropped 1 base, with 11 bases sitting between them. The CDR3 coding sequence is TGTGCCAGCAGTCAACCTTCAGAGAACACTGAAGCTTTCTTT. Translated, it gives CASSQPSENTEAFF.

A few counts support this clonotype. The chain employs TRBV7-6 and TRBJ1-3, with D unclear. The CDR3 runs to 15 residues. CDR1 and CDR2 (germline): SGHVS, FNYEAQ. Trimming left V 1 base short and J 0 bases short, with 7 bases between. CDR3 residues: CASSLGSRSGNTIYF. The DNA for the CDR3 is TGTGCCAGCAGCTTAGGATCCCGCTCTGGAAACACCATATATTTT.

J is TRBJ2-5 and V is TRBV30; 15 nucleotides align to TRBD2. The length of the CDR3 is 15 residues. The germline gives CDR1 GTSNPN, CDR2 SVGIG (reference sequence). The V gene end was trimmed by 1 base and the J gene end by 3 bases; junction bases not matched to a gene: 0. The CDR3 spells CAWSGTSGGEETQYF. The CDR3 region has the DNA TGTGCCTGGAGTGGGACTAGCGGGGGGGAAGAGACCCAGTACTTC.

This clonotype occurred a few times. The chain links TRBV27 to TRBJ2-5, with D perhaps assigned TRBD1 or TRBD2 (5 bases each). Germline CDR1 MNHEY, CDR2 SMNVEV (reference sequence). V lost 5 bases and J 4 bases, leaving 17 bases between the germline ends. CDR3 length: 15 residues. CDR3 DNA: TGTGCCAGCAGTCCAGAGTGGGGCCGGGGAGAGACCCAGTACTTC. Its translation is CASSPEWGRGETQYF.

The chain is built from TRBV5-5 and TRBJ2-3; 10 positions match TRBD2. V trimming: 0 bases; J trimming: 0 bases; junction bases outside the gene matches: 4. From germline, CDR1 is SGHKS and CDR2 YYEKEE (reference sequence). The CDR3 totals 17 residues. DNA for the CDR3: TGTGCCAGCAGCTTGGAGCCTAGCGGGAGTAGCACAGATACGCAGTATTTT. Translating gives CASSLEPSGSSTDTQYF.

This clonotype was counted a few times. This chain uses TRBV4-3 with TRBJ1-2, with D hard to call. This CDR3 has 14 residues. Germline V gene sequence: CDR1 LGHNA, CDR2 YSLEER. The germline V and J ends were trimmed by 0 bases and 3 bases, with 8 bases remaining between them. CDR3 sequence: CASSQEQGYYGYTF. CDR3 DNA sequence: TGCGCCAGCAGCCAAGAACAAGGGTACTATGGCTACACCTTC.

This clonotype was counted a few times. The gene calls are TRBV9 and TRBJ2-1; weak D call: TRBD1 (6 bases). The CDR3 runs 15 residues. Germline V gene data show CDR1 as SGDLS and CDR2 as YYNGEE. The V and J ends lost 3 bases and 4 bases respectively, with 14 bases between them. The CDR3 nucleotides read TGTGCCAGCAGCGCGGAACGGACAGCGTACAATGAGCAGTTCTTC. Its translation: CASSAERTAYNEQFF.

The chain links TRBV12-3 or TRBV12-4 to TRBJ2-7, with 8 bases aligning to TRBD1. V was clipped by 7 bases and J by 3 bases; unmatched bases: 5. This CDR3 contains 13 residues. This CDR3 reads CASTRDRNYEQYF. In DNA form, the CDR3 reads TGTGCCAGCACCCGGGACAGGAACTACGAGCAGTACTTC.

This clonotype has only a few counts. The V and J genes are TRBV3-1 and TRBJ2-2; the D is unclear. CDR1 is LGHDT and CDR2 is YNNKEL in the germline V gene (reference sequence). The ends were cut back, 3 bases at V and 1 base at J, with 0 bases in the middle. CDR3 length: 12 residues. CDR3 amino acids: CASSQNTGELFF. The CDR3 DNA follows: TGTGCCAGCAGCCAGAACACCGGGGAGCTGTTTTTT.

The CDR3 DNA follows: TGTGCCAGCAGCTTAGAACTACTATACGAGCAGTACTTC. Its protein product is CASSLELLYEQYF. The V call is TRBV7-6, the J call TRBJ2-7; no reliable D call. CDR3 length: 13 amino acids. Germline V lookup: CDR1 SGHVS, CDR2 FNYEAQ. The V end was cut by 1 base, the J end by 4 bases, with 8 bases between.

This chain links TRBV15 with TRBJ2-3; TRBD1 matches at 8 bases. The CDR3 spans 15 residues. Germline V gives CDR1 LNHNV, CDR2 YYDKDF (reference sequence). V trimming: 6 bases; J trimming: 2 bases; junction bases outside the gene matches: 7. DNA of the CDR3: TGTGCCACCAGACCGACAGGGGAAAACACAGATACGCAGTATTTT. Its protein is CATRPTGENTDTQYF.

This chain uses TRBV6-2 or TRBV6-3 with TRBJ2-6; D is unclear. CDR1 MNHEY and CDR2 SVGEGT come from the germline V gene. The CDR3 has 16 amino acids. Trimming removed 2 bases at V and 0 bases at J, with 8 bases between. The CDR3 protein is CASSYERSSGANVLTF. The CDR3 bases are TGTGCCAGCAGTTACGAACGCAGCTCTGGGGCCAACGTCCTGACTTTC.

The J gene is TRBJ2-7, the V gene TRBV27; maybe TRBD1 (6 bases). The CDR3 is 14 residues long. V gave up 3 bases and J gave up 2 bases, with 11 bases separating them. The germline gives CDR1 MNHEY, CDR2 SMNVEV (reference sequence). The CDR3 sequence: CASSFSTGTYEQYF. In nucleotides, the CDR3 is TGTGCCAGCAGTTTTTCGACAGGTACCTACGAGCAGTACTTC.